A selection of T cell receptor beta chains follows, all from one sample in a study of T cell repertoires in cytomegalovirus infection. One entry per CDR3 protein results from TCRdb running MiXCR on the reads. The repertoire holds about a million distinct CDR3 sequences, with roughly 30% as singletons. Their antigens are not known. Here the sequenced sample was cultured CD8+ T cells from PBMCs, taken from culture after CMV antigen stimulation. These receptors came from a human donor in good health (CMV status not recorded). Some clones in this sample may be carry-over from other donors' samples. The CDR3 runs from the conserved cysteine through the conserved F or W. D genes are given only for firm matches. The size entry is marked missing in some rows and otherwise reads once, few, many or a size class.

clone_size	v_call	d_call	j_call	cdr3_aa	cdr3_nt
NA	TRBV5-5	NA	TRBJ2-2	CASSTWTRTELFF	TGTGCCAGCAGCACTTGGACCCGGACGGAGCTGTTTTTT
few	TRBV6-1	TRBD2	TRBJ2-1	CASSSFGLADYNEQFF	TGTGCCAGCAGTTCATTCGGACTAGCGGACTACAATGAGCAGTTCTTC
NA	TRBV5-6	NA	TRBJ2-7	CASSLEGWRLVNEQYF	TGTGCCAGCAGCTTGGAAGGGTGGCGGCTCGTAAACGAGCAGTACTTT
few	TRBV5-4	NA	TRBJ2-7	CASSLAEDPGYYEQYF	TGTGCCAGCAGCTTAGCGGAGGACCCGGGGTACTACGAGCAGTACTTC
few	TRBV2	TRBD2	TRBJ2-2	CASSGGLAGANTGELFF	TGTGCCAGCAGTGGGGGACTAGCGGGGGCGAACACCGGGGAGCTGTTTTTT
many	TRBV28	TRBD2	TRBJ2-3	CASSLGLAGGSTDTQYF	TGTGCCAGCAGTTTAGGACTAGCGGGGGGGAGCACAGATACGCAGTATTTT
few	TRBV6-1	TRBD2	TRBJ2-5	CASSQYGTSDVPEETQYF	TGTGCCAGCAGTCAGTACGGGACTAGCGACGTACCAGAAGAGACCCAGTACTTC
many	TRBV7-6	NA	TRBJ2-5	CASSLLAGNKETQYF	TGTGCCAGCAGCCTTCTGGCAGGGAATAAAGAGACCCAGTACTTC
NA	TRBV7-2	NA	TRBJ2-7	CASSLTQVTGIHEQYF	TGTGCCAGCAGCTTAACCCAGGTGACTGGGATTCACGAGCAGTACTTC
few	TRBV29-1	TRBD1	TRBJ2-3	CSAVPSGQGFGTDTQYF	TGCAGCGCTGTACCCTCTGGACAGGGGTTCGGCACAGATACGCAGTATTTT
NA	TRBV27	TRBD2	TRBJ2-3	CATSGGGRVTDTQYF	TGTGCCACCAGCGGGGGAGGGAGGGTCACAGATACGCAGTATTTT
many	TRBV7-2	NA	TRBJ1-6	CASSLNSGLEHSPLHF	TGTGCCAGCAGCTTGAACTCAGGGTTGGAACATTCACCCCTCCACTTT
NA	TRBV19	NA	TRBJ1-2	CASTPGPLSNYGYTF	TGTGCCAGTACCCCAGGGCCCCTTTCTAACTATGGCTACACCTTC
NA	TRBV5-1	TRBD1	TRBJ1-1	CASSLGDRGDTEAFF	TGCGCCAGCAGCTTGGGGGACAGGGGAGATACTGAAGCTTTCTTT
few	TRBV19	TRBD2	TRBJ2-1	CASSALRLAAPNPEQFF	TGTGCCAGTAGTGCTCTCCGACTAGCCGCACCTAACCCTGAGCAGTTCTTC
few	TRBV27	NA	TRBJ1-3	CASTPRGGAVRGPGNTIYF	TGTGCCAGCACCCCTCGGGGGGGCGCGGTGAGAGGCCCTGGAAACACCATATATTTT
NA	TRBV9	TRBD2	TRBJ2-1	CASSPRLAGGPYNEQFF	TGTGCCAGCAGCCCCCGACTAGCGGGGGGGCCCTACAATGAGCAGTTCTTC
NA	TRBV20-1	TRBD2	TRBJ2-7	CSAVAGTSGGNPLYEQYF	TGCAGTGCTGTTGCCGGGACTAGCGGGGGGAATCCCCTCTACGAGCAGTACTTC
NA	TRBV4-2	NA	TRBJ1-1	CASSHSGYQLLPRPEAFF	TGTGCCAGCAGCCATTCAGGGTATCAGTTACTCCCACGTCCTGAAGCTTTCTTT
NA	TRBV7-2	NA	TRBJ1-5	CASSLEGWQPQHF	TGTGCCAGCAGCTTAGAGGGGTGGCAGCCCCAGCATTTT
many	TRBV7-2	NA	TRBJ2-5	CASSKRIGQSQETQYF	TGTGCCAGCAGCAAAAGAATTGGACAGAGCCAAGAGACCCAGTACTTC
few	TRBV20-1	TRBD2	TRBJ2-1	CSARDRAGGPYEQFF	TGCAGTGCTAGAGATCGAGCGGGGGGGCCATATGAGCAGTTCTTC
NA	TRBV12-3/TRBV12-4	NA	TRBJ2-1	CASSLYSGSNYNEQFF	TGTGCCAGCAGTTTATATTCGGGGTCTAACTACAATGAGCAGTTCTTC
few	TRBV19	TRBD1	TRBJ2-1	CASSIGTGSLDEQFF	TGTGCCAGTAGTATTGGGACAGGGTCCCTGGATGAGCAGTTCTTC
NA	TRBV7-6	TRBD1	TRBJ1-1	CASSLEPGQGVNTEAFF	TGTGCCAGCAGCCTGGAACCGGGACAGGGGGTGAACACTGAAGCTTTCTTT
few	TRBV27	NA	TRBJ2-3	CASGKDGQMQYF	TGTGCCAGCGGGAAGGACGGGCAAATGCAGTATTTT
NA	TRBV7-9	NA	TRBJ1-1	CASSSYEAFF	TGTGCCAGCAGCTCCTATGAAGCTTTCTTT
NA	TRBV7-9	TRBD1	TRBJ2-3	CASSNRDRDSTDTQYF	TGTGCCAGCAGCAACCGGGACAGGGATAGCACAGATACGCAGTATTTT
NA	TRBV25-1	TRBD1	TRBJ2-5	CASSEWGTGAETQYF	TGTGCCAGCAGTGAATGGGGGACAGGTGCGGAGACCCAGTACTTC
few	TRBV4-2	NA	TRBJ2-5	CASSQDEWEIADETQYF	TGTGCCAGCAGCCAAGATGAGTGGGAGATAGCGGACGAGACCCAGTACTTC
NA	TRBV7-4	NA	TRBJ2-1	CASSRLTVVDNDQFF	TGTGCCAGCAGCCGGCTTACGGTCGTTGACAATGATCAGTTCTTC
NA	TRBV7-9	NA	TRBJ1-2	CASSLAPQVYGYTF	TGTGCCAGCAGCTTAGCGCCACAGGTCTATGGCTACACCTTC
NA	TRBV7-9	TRBD2	TRBJ2-1	CASTPKASGVSSYNEQFF	TGTGCCAGCACCCCTAAGGCTAGCGGCGTCAGCTCCTACAATGAGCAGTTCTTC
few	TRBV12-3/TRBV12-4	TRBD1	TRBJ1-2	CASSPPDRGLGYTF	TGTGCCAGCAGTCCCCCGGACAGGGGGCTTGGCTACACCTTC
NA	TRBV12-3/TRBV12-4	NA	TRBJ1-5	CASSLPSNQPQHF	TGTGCCAGCAGTTTGCCCTCCAATCAGCCCCAGCATTTT
NA	TRBV20-1	TRBD2	TRBJ2-1	CSARNSGDMGNEQFF	TGCAGTGCTAGAAATAGCGGGGATATGGGTAATGAGCAGTTCTTC
few	TRBV11-2	TRBD1	TRBJ1-1	CASRRGTGLNTEAFF	TGTGCCAGCAGACGTGGGACAGGGTTGAACACTGAAGCTTTCTTT
NA	TRBV29-1	NA	TRBJ1-1	CSVGKTPAFF	TGCAGCGTTGGGAAAACCCCAGCTTTCTTT
NA	TRBV7-6	NA	TRBJ2-2	CASTRVGQLTGELFF	TGTGCCAGCACCCGAGTAGGACAGCTCACCGGGGAGCTGTTTTTT
NA	TRBV29-1	TRBD1	TRBJ1-2	CSVRTGNYGYTF	TGCAGCGTCCGGACAGGAAACTATGGCTACACCTTC
NA	TRBV12-3/TRBV12-4	NA	TRBJ2-7	CASSWSLGDEQYF	TGTGCCAGCAGTTGGAGCCTGGGGGACGAGCAGTACTTC
many	TRBV7-8	NA	TRBJ2-7	CASSPASGTWSYEQYF	TGTGCCAGCAGCCCAGCTAGTGGAACTTGGTCCTACGAGCAGTACTTC
many	TRBV19	NA	TRBJ1-1	CASRTGQLEWNTEAFF	TGTGCCAGTAGGACCGGACAGCTTGAGTGGAACACTGAAGCTTTCTTT
few	TRBV2	NA	TRBJ2-4	CASSEALLAAADRDF	TGTGCCAGCAGTGAAGCGCTTCTCGCGGCGGCGGACCGGGACTTC
few	TRBV4-1	NA	TRBJ1-1	CASSPEGNLRAFF	TGCGCCAGCAGCCCTGAAGGAAACTTGAGAGCTTTCTTT
NA	TRBV4-1	NA	TRBJ1-3	CASSQDGQGGNTIYF	TGCGCCAGCAGCCAAGACGGGCAGGGAGGAAACACCATATATTTT
many	TRBV7-8	TRBD1	TRBJ2-7	CASSSDRRTGLTYEQYF	TGTGCCAGCAGCTCCGACCGCCGGACAGGACTCACCTACGAGCAGTACTTC
few	TRBV4-1	NA	TRBJ2-1	CASSLNPGPNEQFF	TGCGCCAGCAGCCTTAACCCGGGCCCCAATGAGCAGTTCTTC
NA	TRBV19	NA	TRBJ2-2	CASSIGGGGTGELFF	TGTGCCAGTAGTATAGGAGGGGGTGGCACCGGGGAGCTGTTTTTT
many	TRBV12-3/TRBV12-4	NA	TRBJ1-1	CASRLQDGTTEAFF	TGTGCCAGCAGACTCCAGGACGGTACGACTGAAGCTTTCTTT
few	TRBV12-5	NA	TRBJ2-7	CASGLVPAGNNEQYF	TGTGCTAGTGGTTTGGTACCGGCAGGGAACAACGAGCAGTACTTC